This TCR beta chain is from a study of T cells in localized non-small cell lung cancer (dated by TCRdb to about 2020). For context, the study as a whole: The study analyzed T cell repertoires of approximately 240 early-stage NSCLC patients, comparing tumors and uninvolved tumor-adjacent lungs. A mean age of about 66 years was recorded for the NSCLC patients, of whom under 150 were male and 95 to 110 were female. All 230 or so NSCLC patients in the cohort were treatment-naive and had localized lung tumors that were resected. Study-level results and caveats: Of the top 100 tumor clones, a median of approximately 60 were detected in paired uninvolved adjacent lung; under 30 were also among that lung's top 100. Because of the exploratory design, TCR variables were selected using unadjusted p-values without false-discovery rate correction. Uninvolved tumor-adjacent lung showed the highest T cell clonality, higher than tumor, which suggests more focused antigenic responses in the uninvolved tumor-adjacent lung. Multi-region tumor sequencing was not performed, so intratumor heterogeneity could not be excluded. Higher blood T cell density associated with longer overall survival, while higher adjacent-lung clonality associated with shorter survival.

The germline V gene (reference sequence) specifies LNHDA as CDR1 and SQIVND as CDR2. V sheds 6 bases and J sheds 1 base, leaving 19 bases between their ends. The CDR3 goes from the cysteine to the phenylalanine over 17 residues. The DNA shown is the 51-base CDR3, in frame from base 1. In regard to this clone: The antigen this receptor binds is unknown. No much larger clone is present one base from it, and per-base qualities are unavailable.

At diagnosis, peripheral blood, uninvolved tumor-adjacent lung and tumor were collected and were preserved as a mix of fresh-frozen and FFPE material. For TCR repertoire profiling, blood samples were analyzed as peripheral blood mononuclear cells. TCR beta CDR3 regions were sequenced from DNA using the immunoSEQ Assay. The source study handled its data this way. T cell density was computed as TCR beta template counts normalized to usable DNA estimated by amplifying housekeeping genes. Richness was estimated with the preseqR package, extrapolating to 400,000 templates for PBMC samples and 120,000 templates for tissue samples. Clonality was taken to be one minus Pielou's evenness. Tissue-enriched TCRs were identified through differential abundance testing performed on productive amino-acid clonotypes, with a minimum total count of 5 and an alpha of 0.1. The Jaccard Index and the Morisita Overlap Index were used to quantify repertoire overlap between compartments. GLIPH grouped TCR beta CDR3s together with public tetramer-defined viral CDR3s, and a viral motif had to include at least three viral sequences and show V-gene enrichment. Sourced from immuneACCESS, this table was stored by TCRdb with only in-frame sequences that have V and J called. A share of the clones is absent; for the studies checked, an unresolved V gene accounts for under half, and the remainder has no known explanation. V and J calls plus clone size are reproduced from that table; the DNA served to infer D and trimming. This sample lists 86,000 or so clones; 84% were detected once. Under 3.5% of the sample rests with the top ten.

Recombination linked TRBV19 to TRBJ1-5; the D segment cannot be called with confidence. This TCR was sampled from a man between 40 and 69 years old with stage I lung adenocarcinoma. Sequences were derived from peripheral blood, sampled before any cancer treatment. The CDR3 reads CASSLSRTLSSNQPQHF. Here is the DNA: TGTGCCAGTAGCCTTTCCCGCACGCTCAGCAGCAATCAGCCCCAGCATTTT. The CDR3, completed at both ends by the reference TRBV19 and TRBJ1-5 genes, gives the full variable domain DGGITQSPKYLFRKEGQNVTLSCEQNLNHDAMYWYRQDPGQGLRLIYYSQIVNDFQKGDIAEGYSVSREKKESFPLTVTSAQKNPTAFYLCASSLSRTLSSNQPQHFGDGTRLSIL.